This record concerns one T cell receptor beta chain sequence. The CDR3 spans 17 residues. V was pared by 0 bases and J by 0 bases, with 6 bases of the junction left unmatched. Germline values: CDR1 KGHSH, CDR2 LQKENI. The data stem from a study of blood T cell repertoires in COVID-19. Study-level information: Samples of COVID-19 (acute and convalescent) were obtained from the United States, Italy and Spain.

Libraries were prepared by immunoSEQ multiplex PCR; TCRdb keeps only in-frame clonotypes and omits some of them. Among under 250,000 clones listed, 65% to 85% were seen once. The sequenced sample consisted of PBMCs or T cells enriched from blood (not recorded which). This TCR came from a woman aged 60-75 years who had recovered from COVID-19. V gene TRBV18 combines with J gene TRBJ1-1; 8 bases align to TRBD1. The CDR3 loop reads CASSPPARGLLNTEAFF. The DNA of the CDR3 is TGTGCCAGCTCACCACCGGCCAGGGGGCTTTTGAACACTGAAGCTTTCTTT.